This T cell receptor beta chain was sequenced during a study of Ad26.COV2.S vaccination and SARS-CoV-2 variants. Germline values: CDR1 MDHEN, CDR2 SYDVKM. The CDR3 is 14 amino acids. Between the trimmed V and J ends, which lost 6 bases and 5 bases, there was a span of 16 bases. The method was immunoSEQ multiplex PCR; TCRdb's version includes in-frame clones alone and lacks a portion of them. The table records around 420,000 clones, around nine tenths of them present only once. Treatment noted: 19 received Ad26.COV2.S at low or high dose, single or two shots; 5 received placebo; per-sample allocation not given. Sampling was done on day 63 after the first vaccine or placebo injection.

The source is a person aged 18-65 years who received the Ad26.COV2.S COVID-19 vaccine or a placebo. The chain links TRBV28 to TRBJ2-5; D possibly uses TRBD1 or TRBD2 (5 bases each). The source material was peripheral blood, sampled in a trial of Ad26.COV2.S vaccine versus placebo. This CDR3 is CASRPGPGAETQYF. CDR3 DNA: TGTGCCAGCAGACCCGGGCCCGGGGCGGAGACCCAGTACTTC.